Detailed here is one T cell receptor (beta chain). This clonotype came up a few times. Its target antigen remains unknown. Possible read error: a much larger clone is one base away. This specimen belongs to a study of Graves' ophthalmopathy and Graves' hyperthyroidism listed by TCRdb under 2018. About the study as a whole: Peripheral blood was collected at initial diagnosis, prior to any treatment. The study used signatures of the TCR beta repertoire to tell Graves' ophthalmopathy apart from Graves' hyperthyroidism and to predict which patients would progress to ophthalmopathy. In total, 135 blood samples were TCR-sequenced: around 42 ophthalmopathy, some 75 hyperthyroidism and approximately 17 hyperthyroidism-to-ophthalmopathy patients. To explore V-J signatures that separate ophthalmopathy from hyperthyroidism, a discovery set of approximately 100 patients was enrolled, consisting of about 45 with ophthalmopathy and around 60 with stable hyperthyroidism. For independent validation, a separate cohort was made up of approximately 19 hyperthyroidism patients plus 17 patients who later progressed from hyperthyroidism to ophthalmopathy. In about six hyperthyroidism patients, T-cell repertoires of thyroid tissue and blood were compared. After sampling, hyperthyroidism patients received methimazole starting at 30 mg daily, and ophthalmopathy patients received high-dose intravenous methylprednisolone. The roughly 91 discovery patients were randomly divided into training and test sets at a 7:3 ratio.

For repertoire sequencing, TCR beta CDR3 regions were amplified from RNA transcripts. HTBI primers and the Qiagen OneStep RT-PCR kit were used in a first-round RT-PCR, which was followed by a second-round multiplex PCR, size selection and purification. Sequencing of the libraries was carried out on an Illumina HiSeq2000 in paired-end mode with 100 bp reads. From the authors' description of their analysis: SOAPnuke was used for read processing, and reads with adapters, uncalled bases, a mean Phred below 15, or no exact constant-primer or identifier match were discarded. High-quality paired reads were merged with COPE v1.2.5. Clonotypes were defined as unique nucleotide sequences and were aligned to IMGT TRB V, D and J references using MiTCR v1.1. The analysis was limited to V-J combinations with a frequency above 0.0001, which together covered 99% to 99.2% of the repertoires. For each V-J combination, a TCR clonal expansion and chaos score was defined as F50 clonal expansion divided by the chaos observed in the TCRdist matrix. Welch's t-statistics and random forest were used to reduce features to about a dozen V-J combinations, which were fed into a naive Bayes classifier. Thyroid-blood repertoire similarity was quantified with the Morisita-Horn index. TCRdb's own reprocessing of the public reads used fastp at Q25 and MiXCR and kept productive beta chains. Rows with a matching CDR3 protein are joined into one entry that keeps the most common DNA and genes. The authors' filters were not applied to this entry. This sample holds roughly 480,000 distinct CDR3 sequences; 14% were observed only once. Approximately 9.8% of the sample is taken by the ten largest.

Patients with ophthalmopathy had moderately to severely active disease, with a Clinical Activity Score of 3 or more, a NOSPECS grade of 4 or more, and a disease duration of less than 3 months. Patients with other autoimmune diseases, uncontrolled infections, pregnancy or lactation were excluded. Diagnosis relied on clinical symptoms, serum thyroxine, TRAb, thyroid ultrasound and orbital computed tomography. Using Ficoll-Paque density gradient centrifugation, PBMCs were isolated from 8.5 to 10 ml of fresh peripheral blood. Trizol reagent was used to extract the total RNA, and its quality was then checked on an Agilent 2100 Bioanalyzer. The full study reports these points: Ophthalmopathy was separated from stable hyperthyroidism by the 13-signature model with around 89% sensitivity and around 81% specificity in cross-validation and with 80%/75% in the test set. In validation, the model predicted ophthalmopathy progression with about 70% sensitivity and approximately 78% specificity; some 13 predicted patients were CT-confirmed with GO in a median of approximately six months. Sample size was not statistically predetermined, and group allocation was not concealed from the investigators. Most expanded thyroid clonotypes with frequency above 0.001 were also detected in blood, suggesting blood repertoires may reflect the thyroid immune response.

For CDR1 and CDR2, the germline V gene lists LGHNT and FRNRAP. Counted from cysteine to phenylalanine, this CDR3 has 13 amino acids. The retained sequence is limited to the CDR3, 39 bases, with the frame set at the first base. The clonotype comes from a woman in her thirties with Graves' ophthalmopathy. Donor details come from another sample of the same person, matched by shared clones. The rearranged segments are TRBV12-5 and TRBJ1-5; the D gene is perhaps TRBD1, from 5 matching bases. The material sequenced was blood. The nucleotides read TGTGCTACCGCGGGGACGAGCAATCAGCCCCAGCAGTTT. This translates into CATAGTSNQPQQF.